This T cell receptor (beta chain) is drawn from a study of T-cell reconstitution after alpha-beta-depleted transplantation in children. This clonotype was recorded at least ten times. The TCRbeta library incorporated unique molecular identifiers. TCRdb re-called the PCR reads through MiXCR, storing one row per CDR3 protein. The sample consists of fewer than 20,000 distinct CDR3 sequences, under 6.5% of them appearing once. The sequencing here drew on PBMCs, taken before TCRalphabeta/CD19-depleted stem cell transplant. The clonotype comes from a boy younger than 18 with acute lymphoblastic leukemia, due to receive a stem cell transplant.

The CDR3 loop is CASSFRVRPYTEAFF. Written as DNA, the CDR3 is TGTGCCAGCAGTTTTAGGGTCCGGCCCTACACTGAAGCTTTCTTT. The chain combines TRBV27 with TRBJ1-1; D is unclear. Germline CDR1 MNHEY, CDR2 SMNVEV (reference sequence). The CDR3 extends over 15 amino acids. Trimming stripped 3 bases from V and 3 bases from J, with 14 bases between.